Shown below are 22 T cell receptor beta chains from a single sample sequenced in a study of CD8 T cells in Susac syndrome. Random hexamers were used to reverse transcribe an amount of roughly 0.5 to 1 ug RNA. TCRdb re-called the immunoSEQ multiplex PCR reads through MiXCR, storing one row per CDR3 protein. The repertoire includes roughly 130,000 distinct CDR3 sequences, about 95% of them detected once, and around 0.12% sits in the top ten. Sequenced: CD4+ T cells from PBMCs. These receptors originate from a human donor in good health.

This clonotype appeared a few times. The V call is TRBV20-1, the J call TRBJ2-5; D may be TRBD2 (7 bases). CDR1 is DFQATT and CDR2 is SNEGSKA in the germline V gene (reference sequence). The CDR3 has 13 amino acids. V lost 1 base to trimming and J lost 5 bases, with 11 bases between them. As DNA, the CDR3 is TGCAGTGCTAGAGGCGGGGGCCGGGAGACCCAGTACTTC. This codes for CSARGGGRETQYF.

The chain links TRBV2 to TRBJ1-5, with a possible D match to TRBD1 (6 bases). V was cut by 7 bases and J by 0 bases, with 13 bases left in between. The CDR3 has 15 residues. Looked up from germline, CDR1 is SNHLY and CDR2 is FYNNEI. In DNA form, the CDR3 reads TGTGCCAGCAACTCCGACAGGACTAGCAATCAGCCCCAGCATTTT. Protein sequence: CASNSDRTSNQPQHF.

The chain combines TRBV19 with TRBJ2-7, with 8 bases identical to TRBD2. With 7 bases clipped from V and 2 bases from J, the junction kept 7 bases outside the gene matches. The CDR3 consists of 14 residues. Germline V gene lookup returns CDR1 LNHDA and CDR2 SQIVND (reference sequence). This CDR3 reads CASTSLAAPYEQYF. The CDR3 DNA follows: TGTGCCAGTACTTCACTAGCGGCGCCCTACGAGCAGTACTTC.

The genes are TRBV20-1 and TRBJ2-7; D is unresolved. The CDR3 consists of 13 residues. Germline CDR1 and CDR2: DFQATT and SNEGSKA (reference sequence). Trimming took off 1 base at V and 3 bases at J, with 10 bases between the two ends. The CDR3 loop is CSARGTAHYEQYF. CDR3 nucleotide sequence: TGCAGTGCTAGAGGGACCGCCCACTACGAGCAGTACTTC.

The rearrangement uses TRBV20-1 and TRBJ2-1; 9 bases match TRBD2. Germline V gene lookup returns CDR1 DFQATT and CDR2 SNEGSKA (reference sequence). The CDR3 totals 14 residues. V lost 6 bases to trimming and J lost 0 bases; unmatched junction nucleotides: 3. The CDR3 region is CSAHSGSSYNEQFF. Here the CDR3 DNA reads TGCAGTGCCCATAGCGGGAGCTCCTACAATGAGCAGTTCTTC.

This sequence joins TRBV11-2 and TRBJ2-4, with D tentatively TRBD1 (5 bases). The CDR3 sequence is 12 residues long. The germline CDR1 and CDR2 sequences are SGHAT and FQNNGV. V shed 5 bases and J shed 14 bases, with 16 bases lying between them. The CDR3 is CASSRDRSAEYF. The CDR3 bases are TGTGCCAGCAGCCGAGACAGATCTGCCGAGTACTTC.

J is TRBJ2-1 and V is TRBV27, with D possibly being TRBD1 or TRBD2 (5 bases each). The CDR3 spans 15 residues. Trimming took off 7 bases at V and 8 bases at J, with 21 bases between the two ends. Germline assignment: CDR1 MNHEY and CDR2 SMNVEV (reference sequence). In DNA form, the CDR3 reads TGTGCCAGCACCCCGGGACCTAAGAGGGCCGATGAGCAGTTCTTC. Residues: CASTPGPKRADEQFF.

CDR3 amino acids: CASSGTSGRIKYEQYF. The CDR3 DNA sequence: TGTGCCAGCAGTGGTACTAGCGGGAGAATAAAGTACGAGCAGTACTTC. The V call is TRBV2, the J call TRBJ2-7; TRBD2 aligns across 11 bases. Losses at the gene ends were 4 bases for V and 4 bases for J; bases not matched to a gene: 9. The CDR3 is made up of 16 amino acids. Germline assignment: CDR1 SNHLY and CDR2 FYNNEI.

V usage is TRBV30 and J usage is TRBJ2-5; D is unresolved. This CDR3 is 11 amino acids long. Germline CDR1 reads GTSNPN; CDR2 reads SVGIG (reference sequence). The V end lost 2 bases, the J end lost 5 bases, and 6 bases lay between the germline ends. For the CDR3, the DNA is TGTGCCTGGAGTCACGTGGAGACCCAGTACTTC. It encodes CAWSHVETQYF.

J is TRBJ1-1 and V is TRBV29-1, with 7 bases matching TRBD1. The CDR3 has 13 amino acids. Losses at the gene ends were 6 bases for V and 5 bases for J; bases not matched to a gene: 9. Germline CDR1 reads SQVTM; CDR2 reads ANQGSEA. The CDR3 spells CSVSGGGLTEAFF. The CDR3 DNA sequence: TGCAGCGTCTCAGGGGGGGGGCTGACTGAAGCTTTCTTT.

V gene TRBV28 combines with J gene TRBJ2-7; TRBD1 might be the D (5 bases). The length of the CDR3 is 12 residues. Germline-derived CDR1 and CDR2 are MDHEN and SYDVKM. The CDR3 region has the DNA TGTGCTTCGGCGCAGGGCTCCTACGAGCAGTACTTC. This translates into CASAQGSYEQYF.

The CDR3 here is CASSLPPGLAEETQYF. The CDR3 DNA is TGCGCCAGCAGCTTGCCCCCGGGACTAGCGGAAGAGACCCAGTACTTC. The chain joins TRBV5-1 to TRBJ2-5, with TRBD2 matching 11 bases. Germline V gene sequence: CDR1 SGHRS, CDR2 YFSETQ. J lost 3 bases, V lost 1 base, and 5 bases had no gene match. The CDR3 length is 16 residues.

The chain is built from TRBV5-4 and TRBJ2-5; 9 positions agree with TRBD1. CDR1 and CDR2 from the germline V gene are SGHNT and YYREEE (reference sequence). The V segment lost 2 bases and the J segment 5 bases; nucleotides outside the gene matches: 7. This CDR3 has 15 residues. CDR3 in amino acids: CASSLTGTGRETQYF. For the CDR3, the DNA is TGTGCCAGCAGCTTAACCGGGACAGGGAGGGAGACCCAGTACTTC.

The chain links TRBV12-3 or TRBV12-4 to TRBJ2-5; 8 positions agree with TRBD1. Losses at the gene ends were 6 bases for V and 7 bases for J; bases not matched to a gene: 7. CDR3 length: 13 residues. The CDR3 is CASSLQGQGTQYF. The CDR3 bases are TGTGCCAGCAGCTTACAAGGACAGGGGACCCAGTACTTC.

The chain links TRBV2 to TRBJ2-2; TRBD1 aligns across 9 bases. With V trimmed by 6 bases and J by 4 bases, 6 bases remained unmatched. CDR1 SNHLY and CDR2 FYNNEI come from the germline V gene. This CDR3 region has 15 residues. Here the CDR3 DNA reads TGTGCCAGCAGCGAACAGGGGGCCGTCACCGGGGAGCTGTTTTTT. This translates into CASSEQGAVTGELFF. Supplemented by reference TRBV2 and TRBJ2-2, the full variable domain reads EPEVTQTPSHQVTQMGQEVILRCVPISNHLYFYWYRQILGQKVEFLVSFYNNEISEKSEIFDDQFSVERPDGSNFTLKIRSTKLEDSAMYFCASSEQGAVTGELFFGEGSRLTVL.

This chain uses TRBV6-1 with TRBJ2-7; D is unresolved. V gave up 4 bases and J gave up 1 base, with 8 bases separating them. CDR3 length equals 13 residues. The germline V gene encodes CDR1 MNHNS and CDR2 SASEGT. This chain's CDR3 is CASSGVGSYEQYF. Written as DNA, the CDR3 is TGTGCCAGCAGTGGGGTGGGATCCTACGAGCAGTACTTC.

The chain recombines TRBV3-1 with TRBJ2-1; maybe TRBD2 (6 bases). There are 14 residues in the CDR3. The germline V gene has CDR1 LGHDT and CDR2 YNNKEL (reference sequence). The germline V and J ends were trimmed by 6 bases and 2 bases, with 11 bases remaining between them. CDR3 DNA: TGTGCCAGCAGTCTTAGCGGACCCTACAATGAGCAGTTCTTC. It codes for CASSLSGPYNEQFF.

V is TRBV5-1 and J is TRBJ2-6; possibly TRBD1 for D (6 bases). Trimming stripped 1 base from V and 8 bases from J, with 7 bases between. The CDR3 runs 13 residues. Germline-derived CDR1 and CDR2 are SGHRS and YFSETQ. CDR3 region: CASSLTGSNVLTF. Here the CDR3 DNA reads TGCGCCAGCAGCTTGACAGGGTCCAACGTCCTGACTTTC.

The chain links TRBV5-1 to TRBJ2-3, with 9 bases lining up with TRBD2. The CDR3 length is 15 residues. CDR1 SGHRS and CDR2 YFSETQ come from the germline V gene. Trimming cost V 7 bases and J 1 base; bases outside gene matches: 7. The CDR3 here is CASRTTSGGTDTQYF. CDR3 coding DNA: TGCGCCAGCCGTACGACTAGCGGAGGCACAGATACGCAGTATTTT. The full variable domain, rest sourced from reference TRBV5-1 and TRBJ2-3, is KAGVTQTPRYLIKTRGQQVTLSCSPISGHRSVSWYQQTPGQGLQFLFEYFSETQRNKGNFPGRFSGRQFSNSRSEMNVSTLELGDSALYLCASRTTSGGTDTQYFGPGTRLTVL.

V gene TRBV29-1 combines with J gene TRBJ1-2, with 7 bases lining up with TRBD1. After removal of 4 bases from V and 2 bases from J, the junction contained 4 bases not matched to a gene. CDR3 size: 13 residues. The germline V gene encodes CDR1 SQVTM and CDR2 ANQGSEA. The CDR3 loop reads CSVVKGANYGYTF. The CDR3 bases are TGCAGCGTTGTGAAGGGGGCGAACTATGGCTACACCTTC.

The chain carries TRBV30 and TRBJ1-2; 7 bases agree with TRBD1. The ends lost 6 bases at V and 2 bases at J; junction bases unmatched: 6. CDR1 is GTSNPN, CDR2 SVGIG, per germline (reference sequence). This CDR3 is built from 13 residues. CDR3 bases: TGTGCCTGTAACAGGGGTCTGAACTATGGCTACACCTTC. This sequence encodes CACNRGLNYGYTF. Filled out from reference TRBV30 and TRBJ1-2, the complete variable domain reads SQTIHQWPATLVQPVGSPLSLECTVEGTSNPNLYWYRQAAGRGLQLLFYSVGIGQISSEVPQNLSASRPQDRQFILSSKKLLLSDSGFYLCACNRGLNYGYTFGSGTRLTVV.

The chain uses TRBV5-1 and TRBJ2-7; 9 positions agree with TRBD2. With V trimmed by 4 bases and J by 0 bases, 11 bases remained unmatched. From germline, CDR1 is SGHRS and CDR2 YFSETQ. This CDR3 has 17 amino acids. In DNA form, the CDR3 reads TGCGCCAGCAGCCTAGCGGGGAGGCTCGGAAGCTCCTACGAGCAGTACTTC. It encodes CASSLAGRLGSSYEQYF. Filled out from reference TRBV5-1 and TRBJ2-7, the complete variable domain reads KAGVTQTPRYLIKTRGQQVTLSCSPISGHRSVSWYQQTPGQGLQFLFEYFSETQRNKGNFPGRFSGRQFSNSRSEMNVSTLELGDSALYLCASSLAGRLGSSYEQYFGPGTRLTVT.